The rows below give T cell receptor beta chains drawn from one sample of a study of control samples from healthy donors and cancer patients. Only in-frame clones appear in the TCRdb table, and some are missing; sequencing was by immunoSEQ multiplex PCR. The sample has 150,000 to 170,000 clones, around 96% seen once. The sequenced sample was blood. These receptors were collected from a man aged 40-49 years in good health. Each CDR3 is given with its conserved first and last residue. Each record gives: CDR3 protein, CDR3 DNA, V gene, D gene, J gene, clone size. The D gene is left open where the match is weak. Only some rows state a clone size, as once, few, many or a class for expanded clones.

cdr3_aa: CASSLVTLNTEAFF; cdr3_nt: TGCGCCAGCAGCTTGGTTACACTGAACACTGAAGCTTTCTTT; v_call: TRBV5-1; d_call: NA; j_call: TRBJ1-1; clone_size: NA
cdr3_aa: CASSSNGYGYTF; cdr3_nt: TGTGCCAGCAGCTCAAACGGGTATGGCTACACCTTC; v_call: TRBV7-9; d_call: NA; j_call: TRBJ1-2; clone_size: NA
cdr3_aa: CAWSLTGNSPLHF; cdr3_nt: TGTGCCTGGAGTCTGACAGGGAATTCACCCCTCCACTTT; v_call: TRBV30; d_call: TRBD1; j_call: TRBJ1-6; clone_size: NA
cdr3_aa: CASSPTGSYYGYTF; cdr3_nt: TGTGCCAGCAGTCCGACAGGGAGCTACTATGGCTACACCTTC; v_call: TRBV7-9; d_call: TRBD1; j_call: TRBJ1-2; clone_size: NA
cdr3_aa: CASSADRGFHEQFF; cdr3_nt: TGTGCCAGCAGTGCGGACAGGGGATTCCATGAGCAGTTCTTC; v_call: TRBV2; d_call: TRBD1; j_call: TRBJ2-1; clone_size: NA
cdr3_aa: CASTPGGPSTDTQYF; cdr3_nt: TGTGCCAGTACCCCGGGCGGACCAAGCACAGATACGCAGTATTTT; v_call: TRBV19; d_call: NA; j_call: TRBJ2-3; clone_size: NA
cdr3_aa: CASSYSRTGGARVGRTYEQYF; cdr3_nt: TGTGCCAGCAGTTACTCGAGGACAGGGGGGGCGCGTGTCGGTCGGACCTACGAGCAGTACTTC; v_call: TRBV6-2/TRBV6-3; d_call: TRBD1; j_call: TRBJ2-7; clone_size: NA
cdr3_aa: CAWKESPGGLNTEAFF; cdr3_nt: TGTGCCTGGAAGGAGTCACCCGGGGGGCTGAACACTGAAGCTTTCTTT; v_call: TRBV30; d_call: NA; j_call: TRBJ1-1; clone_size: NA
cdr3_aa: CASSRQNYGYTF; cdr3_nt: TGTGCCAGCAGCCGACAAAACTATGGCTACACCTTC; v_call: TRBV3-1/TRBV3-2; d_call: NA; j_call: TRBJ1-2; clone_size: NA
cdr3_aa: CASSSIPGNNGYTF; cdr3_nt: TGTGCCAGCAGTTCCATCCCCGGAAACAATGGCTACACCTTC; v_call: TRBV28; d_call: NA; j_call: TRBJ1-2; clone_size: NA
cdr3_aa: CASSSQVGAEAFF; cdr3_nt: TGTGCCAGTAGTTCACAGGTGGGGGCTGAAGCTTTCTTT; v_call: TRBV19; d_call: NA; j_call: TRBJ1-1; clone_size: NA
cdr3_aa: CASSFGQGAYEQFF; cdr3_nt: TGTGCCAGCAGCTTCGGGCAGGGGGCCTATGAGCAGTTCTTC; v_call: TRBV5-4; d_call: TRBD1; j_call: TRBJ2-1; clone_size: NA
cdr3_aa: CASRHRENTEAFF; cdr3_nt: TGTGCCAGTAGACACAGGGAGAACACTGAAGCTTTCTTT; v_call: TRBV19; d_call: NA; j_call: TRBJ1-1; clone_size: NA
cdr3_aa: CASSARGSTYNEQFF; cdr3_nt: TGTGCCAGCAGTGCCCGGGGGTCGACTTACAATGAGCAGTTCTTC; v_call: TRBV6-2/TRBV6-3; d_call: NA; j_call: TRBJ2-1; clone_size: NA
cdr3_aa: CASSYTTGQNTEAFF; cdr3_nt: TGTGCCAGCAGCTATACAACCGGCCAGAACACTGAGGCTTTCTTT; v_call: TRBV5-6; d_call: NA; j_call: TRBJ1-1; clone_size: NA
cdr3_aa: CASSRQGAVTDTQYF; cdr3_nt: TGTGCCAGCAGCAGACAGGGTGCCGTTACAGATACGCAGTATTTT; v_call: TRBV5-4; d_call: TRBD1; j_call: TRBJ2-3; clone_size: once
cdr3_aa: CASSRQNRGTEAFF; cdr3_nt: TGTGCCAGCAGTCGCCAAAACAGGGGCACTGAAGCTTTCTTT; v_call: TRBV6-5; d_call: TRBD1; j_call: TRBJ1-1; clone_size: once
cdr3_aa: CASSYGSTGIPGELFF; cdr3_nt: TGTGCCAGCAGTTACGGTTCGACAGGGATTCCCGGGGAGCTGTTTTTT; v_call: TRBV6-5; d_call: TRBD1; j_call: TRBJ2-2; clone_size: NA
cdr3_aa: CASSPEGAYEQYF; cdr3_nt: TGTGCCAGCAGCCCAGAGGGAGCGTACGAGCAGTACTTC; v_call: TRBV6-5; d_call: NA; j_call: TRBJ2-7; clone_size: NA
cdr3_aa: CASSPTGVKNSPLHF; cdr3_nt: TGCGCCAGCAGCCCGACAGGTGTGAAGAATTCACCCCTCCACTTT; v_call: TRBV4-1; d_call: NA; j_call: TRBJ1-6; clone_size: NA
cdr3_aa: CASSRQGLGKLFF; cdr3_nt: TGTGCCAGCAGCCGACAGGGCTTGGGGAAACTGTTTTTT; v_call: TRBV6-6; d_call: TRBD1; j_call: TRBJ1-4; clone_size: NA
cdr3_aa: CASSSDPRGYEQYF; cdr3_nt: TGTGCCAGCAGTTCCGATCCACGAGGCTACGAGCAGTACTTC; v_call: TRBV27; d_call: NA; j_call: TRBJ2-7; clone_size: NA
cdr3_aa: CASGLTGRNTEAFF; cdr3_nt: TGTGCCAGCGGATTAACAGGGAGGAACACTGAAGCTTTCTTT; v_call: TRBV7-9; d_call: NA; j_call: TRBJ1-1; clone_size: once
cdr3_aa: CASSLGWGTSTDTQYF; cdr3_nt: TGTGCCAGCAGTTTAGGTTGGGGGACGAGCACAGATACGCAGTATTTT; v_call: TRBV27; d_call: NA; j_call: TRBJ2-3; clone_size: NA
cdr3_aa: CASSPGGELRAKNIQYF; cdr3_nt: TGTGCCAGTAGTCCCGGGGGGGAGCTACGGGCCAAAAACATTCAGTACTTC; v_call: TRBV19; d_call: TRBD2; j_call: TRBJ2-4; clone_size: NA
cdr3_aa: CATRGAGGPKNIQYF; cdr3_nt: TGTGCCACCCGGGGTGCGGGGGGGCCTAAAAACATTCAGTACTTC; v_call: TRBV27; d_call: TRBD2; j_call: TRBJ2-4; clone_size: NA
cdr3_aa: CASSFGIGQPQHF; cdr3_nt: TGTGCCAGCAGTTTCGGCATTGGTCAGCCCCAGCATTTT; v_call: TRBV12-3/TRBV12-4; d_call: NA; j_call: TRBJ1-5; clone_size: NA
cdr3_aa: CSGGTGGEKLFF; cdr3_nt: TGCAGCGGGGGGACAGGCGGTGAAAAACTGTTTTTT; v_call: TRBV29-1; d_call: TRBD1; j_call: TRBJ1-4; clone_size: NA
cdr3_aa: CASSLGGDYEQYF; cdr3_nt: TGTGCCAGCAGCTTAGGCGGGGACTACGAGCAGTACTTC; v_call: TRBV7-3; d_call: NA; j_call: TRBJ2-7; clone_size: NA
cdr3_aa: CASSQSGRLSSGNTIYF; cdr3_nt: TGCGCCAGCAGCCAATCGGGCAGATTGAGCTCTGGAAACACCATATATTTT; v_call: TRBV4-1; d_call: NA; j_call: TRBJ1-3; clone_size: NA
cdr3_aa: CASHQGDYGYTF; cdr3_nt: TGTGCCAGTCACCAAGGGGACTATGGCTACACCTTC; v_call: TRBV19; d_call: NA; j_call: TRBJ1-2; clone_size: NA
cdr3_aa: CASSPGTAGFSGNTIYF; cdr3_nt: TGTGCCAGCAGCCCTGGGACAGCCGGTTTCTCTGGAAACACCATATATTTT; v_call: TRBV7-8; d_call: TRBD1; j_call: TRBJ1-3; clone_size: few
cdr3_aa: CASSPRRAHYEQYF; cdr3_nt: TGTGCCAGCAGCCCACGGCGGGCCCACTACGAGCAGTACTTC; v_call: TRBV6-5; d_call: NA; j_call: TRBJ2-7; clone_size: few
cdr3_aa: CASSSLTTDTQYF; cdr3_nt: TGTGCCAGCAGCTCCTTGACCACAGATACGCAGTATTTT; v_call: TRBV7-2; d_call: NA; j_call: TRBJ2-3; clone_size: NA
cdr3_aa: CASREGQGARLSNQPQHF; cdr3_nt: TGTGCCAGCAGGGAGGGACAGGGGGCCCGATTAAGCAATCAGCCCCAGCATTTT; v_call: TRBV5-6; d_call: TRBD1; j_call: TRBJ1-5; clone_size: NA
cdr3_aa: CASSQTGGRGETQYF; cdr3_nt: TGCGCCAGCAGCCAAACAGGGGGTCGGGGAGAGACCCAGTACTTC; v_call: TRBV5-1; d_call: TRBD1; j_call: TRBJ2-5; clone_size: once
cdr3_aa: CASRPTSGGPTDTQYF; cdr3_nt: TGTGCCAGCAGACCGACTAGCGGGGGGCCCACAGATACGCAGTATTTT; v_call: TRBV6-4; d_call: TRBD2; j_call: TRBJ2-3; clone_size: NA
cdr3_aa: CARLEGGGAPWEQYF; cdr3_nt: TGTGCCAGACTTGAGGGCGGGGGGGCTCCTTGGGAGCAGTACTTC; v_call: TRBV5-3; d_call: TRBD2; j_call: TRBJ2-7; clone_size: NA
cdr3_aa: CASSAPTGSGYTF; cdr3_nt: TGTGCCAGCAGCGCACCGACAGGGAGCGGCTACACCTTC; v_call: TRBV9; d_call: TRBD1; j_call: TRBJ1-2; clone_size: NA
cdr3_aa: CASSVVSGGAVDTQYF; cdr3_nt: TGTGCCAGCAGTGTCGTCTCCGGGGGGGCCGTAGATACGCAGTATTTT; v_call: TRBV28; d_call: TRBD2; j_call: TRBJ2-3; clone_size: NA
cdr3_aa: CATSDFQGYGYTF; cdr3_nt: TGTGCCACCAGTGATTTCCAGGGCTATGGCTACACCTTC; v_call: TRBV24-1; d_call: NA; j_call: TRBJ1-2; clone_size: NA
cdr3_aa: CASNRGSNTGELFF; cdr3_nt: TGCGCCAGCAACCGAGGGTCGAACACCGGGGAGCTGTTTTTT; v_call: TRBV5-1; d_call: NA; j_call: TRBJ2-2; clone_size: NA
cdr3_aa: CASSVVSGANTDTQYF; cdr3_nt: TGTGCCAGCAGCGTAGTATCCGGGGCCAACACAGATACGCAGTATTTT; v_call: TRBV9; d_call: NA; j_call: TRBJ2-3; clone_size: NA
cdr3_aa: CASSLPQATGRTQPQHF; cdr3_nt: TGTGCCAGCAGCCTCCCCCAGGCGACAGGGCGCACTCAGCCCCAGCATTTT; v_call: TRBV6-2/TRBV6-3; d_call: TRBD1; j_call: TRBJ1-5; clone_size: NA
cdr3_aa: CATRTGNYGYTF; cdr3_nt: TGTGCCACCAGAACAGGGAACTATGGCTACACCTTC; v_call: TRBV28; d_call: NA; j_call: TRBJ1-2; clone_size: NA
cdr3_aa: CASSLRGAGANVLTF; cdr3_nt: TGCGCCAGCAGCTTGCGGGGGGCTGGGGCCAACGTCCTGACTTTC; v_call: TRBV5-1; d_call: TRBD2; j_call: TRBJ2-6; clone_size: NA
cdr3_aa: CASSPASAYEQYF; cdr3_nt: TGTGCCAGCAGTCCCGCCAGCGCCTACGAGCAGTACTTC; v_call: TRBV28; d_call: NA; j_call: TRBJ2-7; clone_size: NA
cdr3_aa: CASSLGGMRGTEAFF; cdr3_nt: TGTGCCAGCAGCTTGGGTGGGATGCGGGGCACTGAAGCTTTCTTT; v_call: TRBV5-4; d_call: NA; j_call: TRBJ1-1; clone_size: NA
cdr3_aa: CASSLSGTVYGYTF; cdr3_nt: TGTGCCAGCAGTTTGTCTGGGACAGTCTATGGCTACACCTTC; v_call: TRBV27; d_call: TRBD1; j_call: TRBJ1-2; clone_size: NA
cdr3_aa: CASSPLYDYEQYF; cdr3_nt: TGTGCCAGCTCCCCCTTATACGACTACGAGCAGTACTTC; v_call: TRBV18; d_call: NA; j_call: TRBJ2-7; clone_size: NA
cdr3_aa: CASSRGPGIWEAFF; cdr3_nt: TGTGCCAGTAGTAGGGGACCGGGGATCTGGGAAGCTTTCTTT; v_call: TRBV19; d_call: NA; j_call: TRBJ1-1; clone_size: NA